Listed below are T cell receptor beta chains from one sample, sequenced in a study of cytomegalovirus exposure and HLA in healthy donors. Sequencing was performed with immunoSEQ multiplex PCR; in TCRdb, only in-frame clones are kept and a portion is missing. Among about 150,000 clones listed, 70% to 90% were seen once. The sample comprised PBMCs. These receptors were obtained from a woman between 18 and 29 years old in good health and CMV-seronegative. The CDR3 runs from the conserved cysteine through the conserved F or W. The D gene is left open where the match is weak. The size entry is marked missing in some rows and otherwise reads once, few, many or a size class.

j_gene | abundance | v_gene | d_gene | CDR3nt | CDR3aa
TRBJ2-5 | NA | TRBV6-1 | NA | TGTGCCAGCAGTGAATGGGCAGCCGAGACCCAGTACTTC | CASSEWAAETQYF
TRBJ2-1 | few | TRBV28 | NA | TGTGCCAGCAGTTTGGTGGGGATGGGACTGATCAATGAGCAGTTCTTC | CASSLVGMGLINEQFF
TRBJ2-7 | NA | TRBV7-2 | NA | TGTGCCAGCAGCAGGAGGGAGTATAGGTACGAGCAGTACTTC | CASSRREYRYEQYF
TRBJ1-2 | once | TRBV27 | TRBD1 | TGTGCCAGCAGTCGAGGGGGCTTAGGCTATGGCTACACCTTC | CASSRGGLGYGYTF
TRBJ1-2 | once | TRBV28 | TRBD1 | TGTGCCAGCCTTAAAGGGACAGGGAACTATGGCTACACCTTC | CASLKGTGNYGYTF
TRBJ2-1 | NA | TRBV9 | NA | TGTGCCAGCAGCGTAGACTCGGGGATCAATGAGCAGTTCTTC | CASSVDSGINEQFF
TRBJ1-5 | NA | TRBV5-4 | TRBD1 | TGTGCCAGCAGCTTCAGGGACAGGCTCAATCAGCCCCAGCATTTT | CASSFRDRLNQPQHF
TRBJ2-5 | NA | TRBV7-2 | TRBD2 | TGTGCCAGCAGTCACAGGGGCGGACTAGCGGGGGGTGGAGAGACCCAGTACTTC | CASSHRGGLAGGGETQYF
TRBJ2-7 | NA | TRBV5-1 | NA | TGCGCCAGCAGCTTGGGTGCGCGGAAGCCCTACGAGCAGTACTTC | CASSLGARKPYEQYF
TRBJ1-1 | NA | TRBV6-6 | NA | TGTGCCAGCAGTTTCAACCGGGACACTGAAGCTTTCTTT | CASSFNRDTEAFF
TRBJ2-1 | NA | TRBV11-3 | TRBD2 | TGTGCCAGCAGCCCGGGACTAGCGGGGACCTACAATGAGCAGTTCTTC | CASSPGLAGTYNEQFF
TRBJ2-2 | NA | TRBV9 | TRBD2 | TGTGCCAGCAGCGCTACACTAGCGCTTACCGGGGAGCTGTTTTTT | CASSATLALTGELFF
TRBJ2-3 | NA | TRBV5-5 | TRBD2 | TGTGCCAGCAGCTGGCGGGGAGGGAGCACAGATACGCAGTATTTT | CASSWRGGSTDTQYF
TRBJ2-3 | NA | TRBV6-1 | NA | TGTGCCAGCCAGGGCAGGGTAGTCGATACGCAGTATTTT | CASQGRVVDTQYF
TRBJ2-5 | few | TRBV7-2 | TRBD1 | TGTGCCAGCAGCTTTACAGGGGGGCAAGAGACCCAGTACTTC | CASSFTGGQETQYF
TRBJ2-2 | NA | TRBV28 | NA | TGTGCCAGCAGTTCCCCCTTACAGGAGCTGTTTTTT | CASSSPLQELFF
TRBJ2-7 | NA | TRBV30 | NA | TGTGCCTGGAGGTCAGGGAAAAGTGAGCAGTACTTC | CAWRSGKSEQYF
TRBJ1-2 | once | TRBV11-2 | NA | TGTGCCAGCAGCTTAGGTGGGGAGGCGTATGGCTACACCTTC | CASSLGGEAYGYTF
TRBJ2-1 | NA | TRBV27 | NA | TGTGCCAGCACCGTTAAAGGGGAACGGGTTCGCTACAATGAGCAGTTCTTC | CASTVKGERVRYNEQFF
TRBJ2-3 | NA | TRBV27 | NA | TGTGCCAGCAGTGCACGGGGGTCACCGGTAGATACGCAGTATTTT | CASSARGSPVDTQYF
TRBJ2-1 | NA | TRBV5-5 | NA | TGTGCCAGCACTATTAGAGCGGCGCTGAACAATGAGCAGTTCTTC | CASTIRAALNNEQFF
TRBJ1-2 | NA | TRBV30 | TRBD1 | TGTGCCTGGGGGGACAGCTCCTATGGCTACACCTTC | CAWGDSSYGYTF
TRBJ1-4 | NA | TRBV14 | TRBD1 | TGTGCCAGCAGCCAAACCCGGGACAGTAATGAAAAACTGTTTTTT | CASSQTRDSNEKLFF
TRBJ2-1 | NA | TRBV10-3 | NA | TGTGCCAACGCCGCGCGGGGTGTCCATGAGCAGTTCTTC | CANAARGVHEQFF
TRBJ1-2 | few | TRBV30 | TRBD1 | TGTGCCTGGAGTGTACGGGACAGGGTGATCGGAGGCTACACCTTC | CAWSVRDRVIGGYTF
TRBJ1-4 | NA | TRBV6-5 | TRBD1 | TGTGCCGCAAACCCAGGGGGTGGTAGTGAAAAACTGTTTTTT | CAANPGGGSEKLFF
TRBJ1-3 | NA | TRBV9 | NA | TGTGCCAGCAGCGCCGGAGGGGCCTCTGGAAACACCATATATTTT | CASSAGGASGNTIYF
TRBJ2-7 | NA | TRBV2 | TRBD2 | TGTGCCAGCCTGCCCTGGGGACTAGCCTACGAGCAGTACTTC | CASLPWGLAYEQYF
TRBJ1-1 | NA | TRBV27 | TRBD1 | TGTGCCAGCAGTTTATCCCCCGGGACAGGGAACACTGAAGCTTTCTTT | CASSLSPGTGNTEAFF
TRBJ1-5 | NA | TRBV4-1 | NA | TGCGCCAGCAGTCCGCGGATTACGAGCAATCAGCCCCAGCATTTT | CASSPRITSNQPQHF
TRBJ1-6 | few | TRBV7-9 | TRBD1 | TGTGCCAGCATGATCTTGGGACAGCTTAATTCACCCCTCCACTTT | CASMILGQLNSPLHF
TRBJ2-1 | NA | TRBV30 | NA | TGTGCCTTACAGGGAAATGTAGGGAATGAGCAGTTCTTC | CALQGNVGNEQFF
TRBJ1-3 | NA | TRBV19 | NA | TGTGCCAGTAGTCGTGCGGGAACTGGAAACACCATATATTTT | CASSRAGTGNTIYF
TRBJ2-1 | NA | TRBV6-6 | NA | TGTGCCAGCAGTCCCGGGACACTCACCTACAATGAGCAGTTCTTC | CASSPGTLTYNEQFF
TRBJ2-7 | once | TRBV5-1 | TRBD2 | TGCGCCAGCAGCTCCTCTAGCGGGGGGATCGAGCAGTACTTC | CASSSSSGGIEQYF
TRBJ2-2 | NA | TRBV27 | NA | TGTGCCAGCAGTTTAGAGGGCGACACCGGGGAGCTGTTTTTT | CASSLEGDTGELFF
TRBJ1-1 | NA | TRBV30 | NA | TGTGCCTGGAGTGCCCTGGGACTTGGCCGCACTGAAGCTTTCTTT | CAWSALGLGRTEAFF
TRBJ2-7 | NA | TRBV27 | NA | TGTGCCAGCAGTAGCACTCGTCGATCCTACGAGCAGTACTTC | CASSSTRRSYEQYF
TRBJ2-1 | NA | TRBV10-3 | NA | TGTGCCATCAGTGAGTCTTACGGGATGAGTATGAATGAGCAGTTCTTC | CAISESYGMSMNEQFF
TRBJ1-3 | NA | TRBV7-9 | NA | TGTGCCAGCAGCCCTGGGCCATCTGGAAACACCATATATTTT | CASSPGPSGNTIYF
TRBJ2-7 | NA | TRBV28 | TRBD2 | TGTGCCAGCAGGGAACCAACTAGCGGGAGGCCCAGGCCGAACAGCTACGAGCAGTACTTC | CASREPTSGRPRPNSYEQYF
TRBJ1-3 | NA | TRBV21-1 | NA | TGTGCCAGCACCGTTGACAGGTATTCTGGAAACACCATATATTTT | CASTVDRYSGNTIYF
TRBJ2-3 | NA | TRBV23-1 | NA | TGCGCCAGCAGTCAATCAGGGACACAAGGGGCCACAGATACGCAGTATTTT | CASSQSGTQGATDTQYF
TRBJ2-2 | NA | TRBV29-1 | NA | TGCAGCGTTGAACTAGCGTCGAACACCGGGGAGCTGTTTTTT | CSVELASNTGELFF
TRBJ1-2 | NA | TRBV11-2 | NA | TGTGCCAGCAGCTTGGCAGTTAACTATGGCTACACCTTC | CASSLAVNYGYTF
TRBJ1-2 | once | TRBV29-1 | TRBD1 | TGCAGCGCTGCATGGCAGGGGGCTGTTGGCTACACCTTC | CSAAWQGAVGYTF
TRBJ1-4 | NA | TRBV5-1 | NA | TGCGCCAGCAGCGAGACCGGGACAAGAAATGAAAAACTGTTTTTT | CASSETGTRNEKLFF
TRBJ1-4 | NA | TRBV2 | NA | TGTGCCAGCACGAGACCCACAACGGGTCGGAATGAAAAACTGTTTTTT | CASTRPTTGRNEKLFF
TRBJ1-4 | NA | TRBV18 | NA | TGTGCCAGCTCACCAAGCGGGAGGCATGAAAAACTGTTTTTT | CASSPSGRHEKLFF
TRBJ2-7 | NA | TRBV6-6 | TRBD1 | TGTGCCAGCAGTTACGAAGGGGGCCACGAGCAGTACTTC | CASSYEGGHEQYF
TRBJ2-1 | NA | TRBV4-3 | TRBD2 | TGCGCCAGCAGTCGGACTAGCGGGAGTTTCAATGAGCAGTTCTTC | CASSRTSGSFNEQFF
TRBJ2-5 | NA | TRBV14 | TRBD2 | TGTGCCAGCAGCCAGGGACTCTATTTGCGGGGGGGCCGAGAGACCCAGTACTTC | CASSQGLYLRGGRETQYF
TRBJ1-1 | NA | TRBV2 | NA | TGTGCCAGCAGTGAAAGGGGCCACACTGAAGCTTTCTTT | CASSERGHTEAFF
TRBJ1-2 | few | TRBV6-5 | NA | TGTGCCAGCAGTTACATACGGGGGGGCGGAAACTATGGCTACACCTTC | CASSYIRGGGNYGYTF
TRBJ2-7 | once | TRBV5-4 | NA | TGTGCCAGCAGCTTTCAGGGATCGTCTTACGAGCAGTACTTC | CASSFQGSSYEQYF